A single sample is the source of the 16 T cell receptor beta chains below, sequenced in a study of blood T cell repertoires in COVID-19. Method: immunoSEQ multiplex PCR; TCRdb's copy keeps in-frame clones and lacks some. The sample has hundreds of thousands of clones; under 95% are singletons. The sample taken for sequencing was peripheral blood. These receptors all stem from a woman younger than 30 who had recovered from COVID-19.

The chain combines TRBV7-2 with TRBJ1-5; D is possibly TRBD1 (6 bases). This CDR3 spans 17 amino acids. In germline, CDR1 is SGHTA, CDR2 FQGNSA. The germline V and J ends were trimmed by 2 bases and 2 bases, with 16 bases remaining between them. The CDR3 bases are TGTGCCAGCAGCTTACTAACCGGGGGGCACGGCAATCAGCCCCAGCATTTT. Translating gives CASSLLTGGHGNQPQHF.

CDR3 region: CASSWGPQETQYF. DNA for the CDR3: TGTGCCAGCAGTTGGGGCCCACAAGAGACCCAGTACTTC. The chain couples TRBV6-5 to TRBJ2-5, with D possibly TRBD1 on 5 matching bases. Per germline, CDR1 MNHEY and CDR2 SVGAGI. Trimming stripped 4 bases from V and 2 bases from J, with 8 bases between. This CDR3 comprises 13 residues.

The J gene is TRBJ2-3, the V gene TRBV3-1 (or the pseudogene TRBV3-2); D perhaps matches TRBD2 (5 bases). This CDR3 contains 17 residues. The V gene's germline CDR1 is LGHDT and CDR2 YNNKEL (reference sequence). V lost 4 bases to trimming and J lost 1 base, with 18 bases between them. CDR3 loop: CASSRTGPVPRTDTQYF. DNA of the CDR3: TGTGCCAGCAGCCGGACTGGGCCGGTCCCACGCACAGATACGCAGTATTTT.

The rearrangement uses TRBV11-3 and TRBJ2-7; 10 bases map to TRBD1. There are 15 residues in the CDR3. Germline CDR1 and CDR2: SGHNT and YENEEA. J gave up 2 bases and V 5 bases, and 6 bases lay outside the gene matches. CDR3 sequence: CASSKTGTGAYEQYV. Written as DNA, the CDR3 is TGTGCCAGCAGCAAAACCGGGACAGGGGCCTACGAGCAGTACGTC.

The J gene is TRBJ1-2, the V gene TRBV5-1; 9 positions agree with TRBD1. After removal of 1 base from V and 4 bases from J, the junction contained 17 bases not matched to a gene. The CDR3 is 19 residues long. The germline CDR1 and CDR2 sequences are SGHRS and YFSETQ. The DNA of the CDR3 is TGCGCCAGCAGCTTGATGGGATGGGGACAGGGTAGTTCTGGCTATGGCTACACCTTC. It codes for CASSLMGWGQGSSGYGYTF.

The chain employs TRBV4-1 and TRBJ2-1; D is unclear. CDR1 and CDR2 (germline): MGHRA, YSYEKL. V shed 4 bases and J shed 0 bases, with 13 bases lying between them. The CDR3 runs 16 residues. The CDR3 here is CASSLRLLSSYNEQFF. In nucleotides, the CDR3 is TGCGCCAGCAGCCTCCGACTGCTTAGCTCCTACAATGAGCAGTTCTTC.

This chain uses TRBV4-3 with TRBJ2-1, with 10 bases fitting TRBD2. The CDR3 covers 19 residues. Germline V CDR1 and CDR2: LGHNA, YSLEER. V trimming: 0 bases; J trimming: 7 bases; junction bases outside the gene matches: 15. CDR3 region: CASSQELVVAGGLWNEQFF. Written as DNA, the CDR3 is TGCGCCAGCAGCCAAGAGTTGGTAGTAGCGGGAGGACTTTGGAATGAGCAGTTCTTC.

This rearrangement joins TRBV29-1 to TRBJ1-1; D not resolved. V dropped 4 bases and J dropped 4 bases, with 19 bases sitting between them. The CDR3 consists of 15 residues. CDR1 and CDR2 from the germline V gene are SQVTM and ANQGSEA. The CDR3 region is CSVGAGGAGGTEAFF. CDR3 nucleotides: TGCAGCGTTGGCGCTGGAGGAGCGGGCGGCACTGAAGCTTTCTTT.

The chain combines TRBV2 with TRBJ1-1; no firm D call. Germline CDR1 and CDR2: SNHLY and FYNNEI. V dropped 8 bases and J dropped 5 bases, with 18 bases sitting between them. This CDR3 region has 14 residues. CDR3 residues: CASWFYEGETEAFF. CDR3 bases: TGTGCCAGCTGGTTTTACGAGGGCGAGACTGAAGCTTTCTTT.

This chain joins TRBV10-3 and TRBJ1-1; 8 nucleotides match TRBD1. CDR1 and CDR2 from the germline V gene are ENHRY and SYGVKD. The J segment lost 1 base and the V segment lost 7 bases, leaving 2 bases of the junction unmatched. The CDR3 spans 13 residues. CDR3 residues: CAIKGQANTEAFF. CDR3 bases: TGTGCCATCAAGGGACAGGCGAACACTGAAGCTTTCTTT.

The chain couples TRBV4-1 to TRBJ2-5; maybe TRBD2 (5 bases). Between the trimmed V and J ends, which lost 0 bases and 2 bases, there was a span of 13 bases. From germline, CDR1 is MGHRA and CDR2 YSYEKL. CDR3 length: 16 residues. CDR3 residues: CASSQDPGLEQETQYF. In DNA, the CDR3 is TGCGCCAGCAGCCAAGATCCCGGACTGGAACAAGAGACCCAGTACTTC.

J is TRBJ1-5 and V is TRBV11-2, with 9 nucleotides matching TRBD1. CDR3 size: 15 residues. J gave up 3 bases and V 4 bases, and 4 bases lay outside the gene matches. The V gene's germline CDR1 is SGHAT and CDR2 FQNNGV. The CDR3 reads CASSSQGAPNQPQHF. The CDR3 DNA reads TGTGCCAGCAGCTCACAGGGGGCACCCAATCAGCCCCAGCATTTT.

The chain has TRBV20-1 and TRBJ2-1; D gene ambiguous. Trimming took off 7 bases at V and 7 bases at J, with 11 bases between the two ends. Germline V gives CDR1 DFQATT, CDR2 SNEGSKA (reference sequence). The CDR3 consists of 11 residues. The DNA for the CDR3 is TGCAGTGTTACTAATACAAATGAGCAGTTCTTC. Amino acid sequence: CSVTNTNEQFF.

The rearrangement joins TRBV4-1 to TRBJ2-3, with 10 bases aligning to TRBD2. The V and J ends lost 0 bases and 5 bases, in that order; junction bases with no gene match: 11. The V gene's germline CDR1 is MGHRA and CDR2 YSYEKL. This CDR3 comprises 18 residues. The CDR3 DNA sequence: TGCGCCAGCAGCCAAGATACCCTAGCGGGAGTTCGGGGAGATACGCAGTATTTT. Its translation is CASSQDTLAGVRGDTQYF.

The rearrangement uses TRBV4-3 and TRBJ1-6; a possible D gene is TRBD1 (5 bases). CDR1 and CDR2 (germline): LGHNA, YSLEER. The CDR3 runs 13 residues. V shed 0 bases and J shed 9 bases, with 6 bases lying between them. DNA of the CDR3: TGCGCCAGCAGCCAAGAGGGGCGTTCACCCCTCCACTTT. It encodes CASSQEGRSPLHF.

V gene TRBV6-2 or TRBV6-3 combines with J gene TRBJ2-7, with D maybe TRBD2 (6 bases). Germline-derived CDR1 and CDR2 are MNHEY and SVGEGT. CDR3 length: 16 residues. Between the trimmed V and J ends, which lost 0 bases and 1 base, there was a span of 13 bases. DNA for the CDR3: TGTGCCAGCAGTTACTCTTCGCGGGACTTGTCCTACGAGCAGTACGTC. Its translation: CASSYSSRDLSYEQYV.